This T cell receptor beta chain derives from a study of blood T cell repertoires in COVID-19. Some clones are missing from TCRdb's copy, which holds only in-frame ones; the method was immunoSEQ multiplex PCR. The table includes roughly 400,000 clones, 80% to 90% detected once. Per germline, CDR1 KGHSH and CDR2 LQKENI. The CDR3 is 17 residues long. Trimming removed 3 bases from V and 2 bases from J; junction bases left unmatched: 9. The rearrangement joins TRBV18 to TRBJ1-4; 7 bases match TRBD1. The clonotype comes from a man aged 25 to 40 who had recovered from COVID-19. The specimen was PBMCs or T cells enriched from blood (not recorded which). This chain's CDR3 is CASSPRWQGGTNEKLFF. CDR3 DNA sequence: TGTGCCAGCTCACCCCGATGGCAGGGGGGTACTAATGAAAAACTGTTTTTT.